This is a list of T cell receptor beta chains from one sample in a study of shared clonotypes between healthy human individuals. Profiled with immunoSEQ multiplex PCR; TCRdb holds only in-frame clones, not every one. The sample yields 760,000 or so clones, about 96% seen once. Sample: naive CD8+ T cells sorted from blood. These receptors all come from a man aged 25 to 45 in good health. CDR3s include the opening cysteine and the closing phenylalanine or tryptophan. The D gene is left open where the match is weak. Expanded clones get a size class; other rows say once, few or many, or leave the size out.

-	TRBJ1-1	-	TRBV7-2	TGTGCCAGCAGCTACATACGGACTGAAGCTTTCTTT	CASSYIRTEAFF
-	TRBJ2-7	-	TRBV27	TGTGCCAGCAGTTCGACTCTTACCTCCTACGAGCAGTACTTC	CASSSTLTSYEQYF
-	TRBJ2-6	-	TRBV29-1	TGCAGCGTTGTAGCACACTCTGGGGCCAACGTCCTGACTTTC	CSVVAHSGANVLTF
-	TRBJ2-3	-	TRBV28	TGTGCCAGCAGCCCAACAGGAGACAGCACAGATACGCAGTATTTT	CASSPTGDSTDTQYF
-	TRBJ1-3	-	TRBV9	TGTGCCAGCAGCGCCGGAGAAAACACCATATATTTT	CASSAGENTIYF
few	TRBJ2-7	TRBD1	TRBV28	TGTGCCAGCAGTAACAGGGGGCTATACGAGCAGTACTTC	CASSNRGLYEQYF
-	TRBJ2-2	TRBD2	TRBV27	TGTGCCAGCAGAACTCTAGCGGGAGGGAACACCGGGGAGCTGTTTTTT	CASRTLAGGNTGELFF
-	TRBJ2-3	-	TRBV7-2	TGTGCCAGCAGCTTAGGGGCGGACTCCCTCACAGATACGCAGTATTTT	CASSLGADSLTDTQYF
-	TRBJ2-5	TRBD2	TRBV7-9	TGTGCCAGCAGCTCCCCCACTAGCGCGGCCCGTGGGACCCAGTACTTC	CASSSPTSAARGTQYF
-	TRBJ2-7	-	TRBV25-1	TGTGCCAGCAGTGCGGATGAGCAGTACTTC	CASSADEQYF
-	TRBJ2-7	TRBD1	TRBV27	TGTGCCAGCAGTGAAGACAGGGGGTGGGGTGGGGAAAAGCAGTACTTC	CASSEDRGWGGEKQYF
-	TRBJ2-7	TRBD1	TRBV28	TGTGCCAGCAGACCCACAGGGGAACACGAGCAGTACTTC	CASRPTGEHEQYF
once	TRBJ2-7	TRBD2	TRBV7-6	TGTGCCATCCTTACTAGCGGGAGCTACGAGCAGTACTTC	CAILTSGSYEQYF
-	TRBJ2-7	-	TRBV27	TGTGCCAGCAGAGGGACCTACGAGCAGTACTTC	CASRGTYEQYF
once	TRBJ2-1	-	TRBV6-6	TGTGCCAGTACCCACAGGGGGGAGGGTTACAATGAGCAGTTCTTC	CASTHRGEGYNEQFF
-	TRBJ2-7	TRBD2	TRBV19	TGTGCCAGTAGTGCATCTAGCGGGAGGGCCTACGAGCAGTACTTC	CASSASSGRAYEQYF
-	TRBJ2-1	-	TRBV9	TGTGCCAGCAGCGTAGTACGGGAATACAATGAGCAGTTCTTC	CASSVVREYNEQFF
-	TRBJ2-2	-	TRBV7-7	TGTGCTAGCAGCTTATCCACGAACACCGGGGAGCTGTTTTTT	CASSLSTNTGELFF
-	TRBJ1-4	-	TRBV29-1	TGCAGCGTCCTCGGGGCAACTAATGAAAAACTGTTTTTT	CSVLGATNEKLFF
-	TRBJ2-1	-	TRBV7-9	TGTGCCAGCAGCCCCGGTCCCAATGAGCAGTTCTTC	CASSPGPNEQFF
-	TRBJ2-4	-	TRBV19	TGTGCCAGTAGCAAAGGACAGTTAAACATTCAGTACTTC	CASSKGQLNIQYF
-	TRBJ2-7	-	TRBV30	TGTGCCTGGAGTGTAGACTCCTACGAGCAGTACTTC	CAWSVDSYEQYF
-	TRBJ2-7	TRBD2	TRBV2	TGTGCCAGCAGAGGGACTAGCGGGAGGGCGGACTACGAGCAGTACTTC	CASRGTSGRADYEQYF
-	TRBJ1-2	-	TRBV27	TGTGCCAGCACCCCAAATTTGGGGGCCCCCCACTATGGCTACACCTTC	CASTPNLGAPHYGYTF
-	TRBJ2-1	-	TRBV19	TGTGCCAGTAGCGGTACGCCCGCGGTAGTCAATGAGCAGTTCTTC	CASSGTPAVVNEQFF
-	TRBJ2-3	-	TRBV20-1	TGCAGCCGCAAGGTCACAGATACGCAGTATTTT	CSRKVTDTQYF
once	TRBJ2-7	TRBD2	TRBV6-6	TGTGCCAGCAGTTACATAGAGCGGGAGGGCCACGAGCAGTACTTC	CASSYIEREGHEQYF
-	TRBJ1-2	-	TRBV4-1	TGCGCCAGCAGCCCTCGAAGTCGACGGAGAGCTAACTATGGCTACACCTTC	CASSPRSRRRANYGYTF
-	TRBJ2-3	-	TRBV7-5	TGTGCCAGAAGCTGGGGGGGGATGTGGGTCAACACAGATACGCAGTATTTT	CARSWGGMWVNTDTQYF
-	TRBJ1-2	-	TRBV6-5	TGTGCCAGCAGTCAAGGGACGGGTGATGGCTACACCTTC	CASSQGTGDGYTF
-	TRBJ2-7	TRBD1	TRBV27	TGTGCCAGCACGGACAGGGGGTTGGGGGAGCAGTACTTC	CASTDRGLGEQYF
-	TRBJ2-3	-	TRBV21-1	TGTGCCAGCAGCAAAGGGCCTAGCCTCAGGGTAACAGATACGCAGTATTTT	CASSKGPSLRVTDTQYF
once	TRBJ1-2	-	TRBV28	TGTGCCTCAGCAACTAACTATGGCTACACCTTC	CASATNYGYTF
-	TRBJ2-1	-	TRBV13	TGTGCCAGCAACGCGGGGCTTAGAACGAATGAGCAGTTCTTC	CASNAGLRTNEQFF
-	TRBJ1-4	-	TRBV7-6	TGTGCCAGCAGCCTCTCGGGTGGAGGGGCGGGGGAAAAACTGTTTTTT	CASSLSGGGAGEKLFF
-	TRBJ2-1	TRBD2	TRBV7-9	TGTGCCAGCAGCCCGGGTAGCGGGAGTCACAATGAGCAGTTCTTC	CASSPGSGSHNEQFF
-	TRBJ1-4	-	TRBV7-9	TGTGCCAGCACCGCGGACAGCCTTCCCCCAAATGAAAAACTGTTTTTT	CASTADSLPPNEKLFF
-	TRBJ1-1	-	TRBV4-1	TGCGCCAGCAGCCAGGAGGAAACGGGAGCTGAAGCTTTCTTT	CASSQEETGAEAFF
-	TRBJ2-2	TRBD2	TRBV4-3	TGCGCCAGCAGCCAAGATGGAACGGGGGGAAACACCGGGGAGCTGTTTTTT	CASSQDGTGGNTGELFF
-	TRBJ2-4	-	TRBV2	TGTGCCAGCCAGGGGTTTTGGGACATTCAGTACTTC	CASQGFWDIQYF
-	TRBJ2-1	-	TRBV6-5	TGTGCCACAATTCGGGGCAATGAGCAGTTCTTC	CATIRGNEQFF
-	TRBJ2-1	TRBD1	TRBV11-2	TGTGCCAGCAGCCCAACAGGGACAGGGGCCAATGAGCAGTTCTTC	CASSPTGTGANEQFF
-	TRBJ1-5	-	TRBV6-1	TGTGCCAGCGCCGAGTGGACGAGGGGGGATCAGCCCCAGCATTTT	CASAEWTRGDQPQHF
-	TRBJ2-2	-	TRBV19	TGTGCCAGTACGTCCGCCGGGGAGCTGTTTTTT	CASTSAGELFF
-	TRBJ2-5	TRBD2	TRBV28	TGTGCCAGCACAGCCGAGCGGGAGATAGAGACCCAGTACTTC	CASTAEREIETQYF
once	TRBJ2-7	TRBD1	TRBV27	TGTGCCAGCAGTTTAAGGGGACAGGTCTACGAGCAGTACTTC	CASSLRGQVYEQYF
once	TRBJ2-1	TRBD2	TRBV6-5	TGTGCCAGCAGTTACGGGACTAGCGGGATACCGCAGTTCTTC	CASSYGTSGIPQFF
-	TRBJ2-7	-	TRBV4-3	TGCGCCAGCAGCCGAGGAGTCCCCTACGAGCAGTACTTC	CASSRGVPYEQYF
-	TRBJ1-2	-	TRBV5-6	TGTGCCAGCAGCTTGGAAGGGACACTTCCCTCCCGGCTCTATGGCTACACCTTC	CASSLEGTLPSRLYGYTF
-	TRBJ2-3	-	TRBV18	TGTGCCAGCTCACCAATCGGGGAAAATACAGATACGCAGTATTTT	CASSPIGENTDTQYF
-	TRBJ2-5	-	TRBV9	TGTGCCAGCAGCGTAGCAGGGGAAGTAGAGACCCAGTACTTC	CASSVAGEVETQYF
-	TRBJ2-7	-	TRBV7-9	TGTGCCGGGACGACAGAGAAATCCTACGAGCAGTACTTC	CAGTTEKSYEQYF